The 28 T cell receptor beta chains given below trace back to one sample, sequenced in a study of blood T cell repertoires in COVID-19. Clones were read by immunoSEQ multiplex PCR, and TCRdb kept only the in-frame ones, dropping some. Among roughly 160,000 clones listed, roughly 87% were seen once. Sequencing was done on a sample of PBMCs or T cells enriched from blood (not recorded which). The receptors were gathered from a woman aged 45-59 years who had recovered from COVID-19.

The CDR3 DNA reads TGTGCCAGCAGCGTGGGGACACTCTCCTACGAGCAGTACTTC. Protein: CASSVGTLSYEQYF. This chain links TRBV9 with TRBJ2-7, with TRBD1 as a possible D gene (6 bases). Germline lookup yields CDR1 SGDLS and CDR2 YYNGEE. CDR3 length: 14 amino acids. V was trimmed by 2 bases and J by 0 bases, leaving 9 bases between them. The full variable domain, in which reference TRBV9 and TRBJ2-7 provide the parts outside the CDR3, is DSGVTQTPKHLITATGQRVTLRCSPRSGDLSVYWYQQSLDQGLQFLIQYYNGEERAKGNILERFSAQQFPDLHSELNLSSLELGDSALYFCASSVGTLSYEQYFGPGTRLTVT.

The CDR3 reads CSVYSGQETQYF. As DNA, the CDR3 is TGCAGCGTTTATAGCGGGCAAGAGACCCAGTACTTC. The rearrangement uses TRBV29-1 and TRBJ2-5; the match to TRBD2 covers 7 bases. Per germline, CDR1 SQVTM and CDR2 ANQGSEA. Unmatched junction bases numbered 2, after V lost 5 bases and J lost 2 bases. The CDR3 length is 12 residues.

The chain carries TRBV19 and TRBJ1-5; 7 bases fit TRBD1. Germline lookup yields CDR1 LNHDA and CDR2 SQIVND (reference sequence). This CDR3 is built from 15 residues. The V segment lost 8 bases and the J segment 0 bases; nucleotides outside the gene matches: 7. CDR3 bases: TGTGCCAGTGGTCGGACAGGAGATAGCAATCAGCCCCAGCATTTT. As protein: CASGRTGDSNQPQHF.

The chain is built from TRBV11-3 and TRBJ2-7, with 8 bases identical to TRBD2. There are 15 residues in the CDR3. Trimming took 5 bases from V and 3 from J; bases not matched to a gene: 9. Germline CDR1 and CDR2: SGHNT and YENEEA. The CDR3 loop is CASSTTTSENYEQYF. CDR3 nucleotides: TGTGCCAGCAGCACGACGACTAGCGAGAACTACGAGCAGTACTTC. Combining the CDR3 with reference TRBV11-3 and TRBJ2-7 gives the whole variable domain EAGVVQSPRYKIIEKKQPVAFWCNPISGHNTLYWYLQNLGQGPELLIRYENEEAVDDSQLPKDRFSAERLKGVDSTLKIQPAELGDSAVYLCASSTTTSENYEQYFGPGTRLTVT.

This clone was seen only once. The chain combines TRBV2 with TRBJ1-3; D perhaps matches TRBD1 (6 bases). There are 14 residues in the CDR3. The ends were cut back, 6 bases at V and 4 bases at J, with 13 bases in the middle. CDR1 SNHLY and CDR2 FYNNEI come from the germline V gene. The CDR3 bases are TGTGCCAGCAGGACGGGGGGCGCCGGAAACACCATATATTTT. This gives the protein CASRTGGAGNTIYF.

The chain employs TRBV3-1 (or the pseudogene TRBV3-2) and TRBJ2-7; D might be TRBD1 (6 bases). From germline, CDR1 is LGHDT and CDR2 YNNKEL (reference sequence). There are 13 residues in the CDR3. V was pared by 4 bases and J by 2 bases, with 9 bases between. The CDR3 spells CASSPGQTYEQYF. Written as DNA, the CDR3 is TGTGCCAGCAGCCCCGGACAGACCTACGAGCAGTACTTC.

CDR3 in amino acids: CASSLRAGAETQYF. CDR3 nucleotides: TGCGCCAGCAGCTTGAGGGCGGGAGCGGAGACCCAGTACTTC. J is TRBJ2-5 and V is TRBV5-1; 7 nucleotides agree with TRBD2. Per germline, CDR1 SGHRS and CDR2 YFSETQ. V was clipped by 1 base and J by 5 bases; unmatched bases: 5. The CDR3 extends over 14 amino acids.

The V and J genes are TRBV5-4 and TRBJ2-5, with TRBD2 identical over 7 bases. Germline V gives CDR1 SGHNT, CDR2 YYREEE (reference sequence). V lost 5 bases, J lost 2 bases, and 9 bases stayed unmatched. The CDR3 is made up of 15 amino acids. CDR3: CASRPSSGRQETQYF. The CDR3 region has the DNA TGTGCCAGCAGGCCATCTAGCGGAAGACAAGAGACCCAGTACTTC. Drawing the rest from reference TRBV5-4 and TRBJ2-5, the complete variable domain is ETGVTQSPTHLIKTRGQQVTLRCSSQSGHNTVSWYQQALGQGPQFIFQYYREEENGRGNFPPRFSGLQFPNYSSELNVNALELDDSALYLCASRPSSGRQETQYFGPGTRLLVL.

V gene TRBV19 combines with J gene TRBJ2-1; 7 bases line up with TRBD2. The V gene end was trimmed by 5 bases and the J gene end by 2 bases; junction bases not matched to a gene: 3. Per germline, CDR1 LNHDA and CDR2 SQIVND (reference sequence). The CDR3 consists of 14 residues. CDR3 DNA: TGTGCCAGTAGTCCCCTAGCGGCCTACAATGAGCAGTTCTTC. Residues: CASSPLAAYNEQFF.

The V and J genes are TRBV5-5 and TRBJ1-1; TRBD1 might be the D (5 bases). This CDR3 region has 14 residues. Germline values: CDR1 SGHKS, CDR2 YYEKEE (reference sequence). The V and J ends lost 2 bases and 1 base respectively, with 9 bases between them. This CDR3 is CASSFATANTEAFF. The CDR3, as DNA: TGTGCCAGCAGCTTTGCGACAGCGAACACTGAAGCTTTCTTT.

The J gene is TRBJ1-1, the V gene TRBV6-1; D is undetermined. In germline, CDR1 is MNHNS, CDR2 SASEGT. The CDR3 totals 13 residues. V dropped 1 base and J dropped 7 bases, with 10 bases sitting between them. CDR3 sequence reads: CASSEGLLLEAFF. CDR3 DNA: TGTGCCAGCAGTGAAGGGCTTCTCCTTGAAGCTTTCTTT.

The rearrangement joins TRBV18 to TRBJ2-5; 9 positions agree with TRBD2. Per germline, CDR1 KGHSH and CDR2 LQKENI. Trimming at V came to 1 base and at J to 5 bases, leaving 2 bases not matched to a gene. The CDR3 is made up of 14 amino acids. The CDR3 here is CASSPRREGETQYF. The CDR3 region has the DNA TGTGCCAGCTCACCACGGCGGGAGGGGGAGACCCAGTACTTC.

The chain carries TRBV7-9 and TRBJ1-1; 7 positions agree with TRBD1. V lost 5 bases to trimming and J lost 5 bases; unmatched junction nucleotides: 2. The CDR3 is made up of 12 amino acids. Per the germline V gene, CDR1 is SEHNR and CDR2 is FQNEAQ (reference sequence). CDR3 region: CASSPQGTEAFF. The CDR3 bases are TGTGCCAGCAGCCCACAGGGGACTGAAGCTTTCTTT.

The V call is TRBV30, the J call TRBJ2-3; 7 bases align to TRBD2. The ends lost 4 bases at V and 5 bases at J; junction bases unmatched: 9. Germline V gene data show CDR1 as GTSNPN and CDR2 as SVGIG (reference sequence). CDR3 length: 14 residues. CDR3 residues: CAWKSGNSGDTQYF. The DNA of the CDR3 is TGTGCCTGGAAAAGCGGGAATTCAGGAGATACGCAGTATTTT.

Only a few counts were recorded for this clone. The rearrangement joins TRBV19 to TRBJ2-1; the match to TRBD2 covers 9 bases. The CDR3 totals 20 residues. Germline V gene data show CDR1 as LNHDA and CDR2 as SQIVND (reference sequence). J was trimmed by 9 bases and V by 10 bases; bases with no gene match: 31. The CDR3 sequence: CANPHPDRWSSGRTVGEQFF. CDR3 bases: TGTGCCAACCCTCACCCGGACAGGTGGAGTAGCGGGAGAACGGTCGGTGAGCAGTTCTTC. The variable domain in full, completed from reference TRBV19 and TRBJ2-1, reads DGGITQSPKYLFRKEGQNVTLSCEQNLNHDAMYWYRQDPGQGLRLIYYSQIVNDFQKGDIAEGYSVSREKKESFPLTVTSAQKNPTAFYLCANPHPDRWSSGRTVGEQFFGPGTRLTVL.

This chain links TRBV3-1 (or the pseudogene TRBV3-2) with TRBJ2-1; 9 bases align to TRBD2. This CDR3 has 17 residues. The J segment lost 0 bases and the V segment lost 5 bases, leaving 8 bases of the junction unmatched. The germline V gene has CDR1 LGHDT and CDR2 YNNKEL (reference sequence). Here the CDR3 reads CASSGETSGGSYNEQFF. CDR3 bases: TGTGCCAGCAGCGGCGAGACTAGCGGAGGCTCCTACAATGAGCAGTTCTTC.

This clone was detected only once. The gene calls are TRBV5-6 and TRBJ1-3; D is unresolved. Germline V gives CDR1 SGHDT, CDR2 YYEEEE. The V end lost 2 bases, the J end lost 0 bases, and 15 bases lay between the germline ends. The CDR3 runs to 17 residues. CDR3 sequence (DNA): TGTGCCAGCAGCTTACTTAGCGGGGTTCGCTCTGGAAACACCATATATTTT. It specifies CASSLLSGVRSGNTIYF.

The chain carries TRBV29-1 and TRBJ1-4; D is undetermined. This CDR3 comprises 11 residues. The germline V and J ends were trimmed by 4 bases and 7 bases, with 7 bases remaining between them. Germline assignment: CDR1 SQVTM and CDR2 ANQGSEA. Here the CDR3 DNA reads TGCAGCGTTGTACGCGGTGAAAAACTGTTTTTT. It is translated as CSVVRGEKLFF.

The genes are TRBV6-5 and TRBJ1-6; D is unresolved. With 6 bases removed from V and 8 bases from J, the gap between germline ends came to 14 bases. CDR3 size: 14 residues. The germline gives CDR1 MNHEY, CDR2 SVGAGI. CDR3: CASRPDFGDSPLHF. The CDR3 DNA reads as TGTGCCAGCAGACCGGACTTTGGGGATTCACCCCTCCACTTT.

The J gene is TRBJ2-4, the V gene TRBV3-1 (or the pseudogene TRBV3-2); D may be TRBD2 (6 bases). V gave up 3 bases and J gave up 6 bases, with 9 bases separating them. Germline CDR1 and CDR2: LGHDT and YNNKEL (reference sequence). The CDR3 extends over 13 amino acids. The CDR3 spells CASSQVSGNIQYF. The CDR3 coding sequence is TGTGCCAGCAGCCAGGTTAGCGGAAACATTCAGTACTTC.

For this clone: A read error may produce the germline difference seen at one junction end. This chain joins TRBV23-1 and TRBJ2-7; TRBD1 matches 11 bases. TRBV23-1 counts as an open reading frame of uncertain function. The CDR3 loop spans 17 amino acids. The CDR3 reads CASSQSSLGDRGVSMHF. CDR3 nucleotide sequence: TGCGCCAGCAGTCAATCGTCGCTGGGGGACAGGGGGGTAAGTATGCACTTC.

This chain connects TRBV24-1 to TRBJ2-7, with 9 bases that match TRBD1. The germline V gene encodes CDR1 KGHDR and CDR2 SFDVKD. V shed 4 bases and J 2 bases; nucleotides not matched to a gene: 8. This CDR3 is 16 amino acids long. The CDR3: CATSESGTGNTYEQYF. DNA for the CDR3: TGTGCCACCAGTGAATCCGGGACAGGGAACACCTACGAGCAGTACTTC.

V and J are TRBV24-1 and TRBJ2-2; 9 bases are a match to TRBD2. The CDR3 contains 15 residues. The V gene's germline CDR1 is KGHDR and CDR2 SFDVKD. After removal of 7 bases from V and 1 base from J, the junction contained 3 bases not matched to a gene. The CDR3 spells CATRPTSGNTGELFF. The CDR3 DNA is TGTGCCACCAGACCGACTAGCGGGAACACCGGGGAGCTGTTTTTT.

V gene TRBV5-6 combines with J gene TRBJ2-5; 7 nucleotides align to TRBD1. The CDR3 runs 14 residues. CDR1 is SGHDT, CDR2 YYEEEE, per germline. The ends lost 3 bases at V and 1 base at J; junction bases unmatched: 3. CDR3 region: CASSSGQIQETQYF. The DNA of the CDR3 is TGTGCCAGCAGCTCGGGACAGATCCAAGAGACCCAGTACTTC.

V is TRBV30 and J is TRBJ1-3; D remains unclear. Per the germline V gene, CDR1 is GTSNPN and CDR2 is SVGIG (reference sequence). The CDR3 totals 12 residues. Trimming took off 3 bases at V and 1 base at J, with 4 bases between the two ends. Here the CDR3 reads CAWSGSGNTIYF. The DNA of the CDR3 is TGTGCCTGGAGCGGGTCTGGAAACACCATATATTTT.

This clone was detected a few times. The chain couples TRBV4-2 to TRBJ2-1; 9 positions agree with TRBD2. V lost 1 base and J lost 5; bases outside the gene matches: 6. The CDR3 sequence is 16 residues long. From germline, CDR1 is LGHNA and CDR2 YNFKEQ. As DNA, the CDR3 is TGTGCCAGCAGCCAAGGTCAGCTAGCGGGAAACAATGAGCAGTTCTTC. Its translation: CASSQGQLAGNNEQFF.

This clone has only one observation. The gene calls are TRBV2 and TRBJ1-6, with TRBD1 as a possible D gene (6 bases). Germline V gene data show CDR1 as SNHLY and CDR2 as FYNNEI. V shed 7 bases and J shed 5 bases, with 9 bases lying between them. The CDR3 totals 13 residues. Here the CDR3 reads CASTWTDNSPLHF. The CDR3 nucleotides are TGTGCCAGCACTTGGACAGATAATTCACCCCTCCACTTT.

This rearrangement joins TRBV7-8 to TRBJ2-7, with TRBD1 matching 8 bases. J gave up 3 bases and V 7 bases, and 8 bases lay outside the gene matches. The CDR3 is made up of 14 amino acids. CDR1 SGHVS and CDR2 FQNEAQ come from the germline V gene. In nucleotides, the CDR3 is TGTGCCAGCAACCCGACAGGGGTCAACTACGAGCAGTACTTC. Translating gives CASNPTGVNYEQYF.